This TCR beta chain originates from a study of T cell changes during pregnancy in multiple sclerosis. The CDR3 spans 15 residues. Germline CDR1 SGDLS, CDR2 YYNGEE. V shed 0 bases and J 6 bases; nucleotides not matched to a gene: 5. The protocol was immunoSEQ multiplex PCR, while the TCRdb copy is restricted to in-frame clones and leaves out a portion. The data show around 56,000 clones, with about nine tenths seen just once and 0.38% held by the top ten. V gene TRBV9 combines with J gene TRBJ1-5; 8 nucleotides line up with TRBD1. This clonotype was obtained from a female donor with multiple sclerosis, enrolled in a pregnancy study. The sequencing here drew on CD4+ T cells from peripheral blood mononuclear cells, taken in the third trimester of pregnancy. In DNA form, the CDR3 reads TGTGCCAGCAGCGTAGAAGGACAGGGTATTCAGCCCCAGCATTTT. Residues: CASSVEGQGIQPQHF.